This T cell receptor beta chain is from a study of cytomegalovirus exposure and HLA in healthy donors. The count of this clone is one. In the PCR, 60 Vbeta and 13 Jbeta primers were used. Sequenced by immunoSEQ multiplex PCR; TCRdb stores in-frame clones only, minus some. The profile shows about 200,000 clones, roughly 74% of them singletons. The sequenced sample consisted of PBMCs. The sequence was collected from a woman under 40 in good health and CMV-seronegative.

The CDR3 protein is CASSLIAGGEDEQYF. In DNA form, the CDR3 reads TGTGCCAGCAGCTTAATAGCGGGAGGTGAGGACGAGCAGTACTTC. This chain connects TRBV11-2 to TRBJ2-7; 10 positions agree with TRBD2. CDR3 length: 15 residues. The germline gives CDR1 SGHAT, CDR2 FQNNGV. V was clipped by 2 bases and J by 5 bases; unmatched bases: 6.